Each of the 19 T cell receptor beta chains below was sequenced from the same sample in a study of human T cells and chemical hapten exposure (dated by TCRdb to the early 2020s). Libraries were built with RACE. Sequenced on a NextSeq 500. TCRdb applied fastp at Q25 and MiXCR to the public reads, then kept only in-frame beta chains. Each entry is one CDR3 protein sequence, shown with its most common DNA and genes. Counted in this sample were tens of thousands of distinct CDR3 sequences; 9.5% to 10% of them appeared once. The ten largest clones take up 9.6% of the sample. The time point label, read with the paper, signifies: pre-sensitization, week 0. Sample treatment or condition, as interpreted from the label and publication: therapeutic diphenylcyclopropenone sensitization with weekly scalp DPC. The sample consisted of whole blood, taken in connection with sensitization to the hapten diphenylcyclopropenone (DPC). The receptor set was obtained from a man in his forties with alopecia areata. Some clones in this sample may be carry-over from other donors' samples.

This clonotype appeared a few times. V is TRBV7-3 and J is TRBJ2-7; tentative D call: TRBD2 (7 bases). Germline values: CDR1 SGHTA, CDR2 FQGTGA. The CDR3 runs 15 residues. V gave up 3 bases and J gave up 4 bases, with 16 bases separating them. This CDR3 is CASSLRGGGSYEQYF. The CDR3, as DNA: TGTGCCAGCAGCTTGCGGGGAGGGGGTTCTTACGAGCAGTACTTC.

This sequence joins TRBV30 and TRBJ1-2; D uncertain. The CDR3 is 12 amino acids. Between the trimmed V and J ends, which lost 3 bases and 4 bases, there was a span of 9 bases. From germline, CDR1 is GTSNPN and CDR2 SVGIG (reference sequence). CDR3 bases: TGTGCCTGGAGGGGCGGCAGCTATGGCTACACCTTC. Protein: CAWRGGSYGYTF.

The chain couples TRBV11-2 to TRBJ1-4; no definite D call. CDR1 SGHAT and CDR2 FQNNGV come from the germline V gene. V lost 3 bases and J lost 0, with 5 bases in between. This CDR3 comprises 14 residues. The DNA for the CDR3 is TGTGCCAGCAGCTTCGGACCAACTAATGAAAAACTGTTTTTT. This sequence encodes CASSFGPTNEKLFF.

This clonotype was seen ten or more times. This chain links TRBV18 with TRBJ1-4; 7 positions match TRBD1. V trimming: 4 bases; J trimming: 7 bases; junction bases outside the gene matches: 9. The V gene's germline CDR1 is KGHSH and CDR2 LQKENI. The CDR3 contains 15 residues. The CDR3 DNA sequence: TGTGCCAGCTCACAACTCCCCGACAGGGTTGAAAAACTGTTTTTT. It translates to CASSQLPDRVEKLFF.

This sequence joins TRBV12-3 or TRBV12-4 and TRBJ2-7, with D maybe TRBD2 (6 bases). This CDR3 is 15 amino acids long. V was cut by 3 bases and J by 2 bases, with 14 bases left in between. CDR3 bases: TGTGCCAGCAGTTTGGCCGGGGGTTCTGCCTACGAGCAGTACTTC. It codes for CASSLAGGSAYEQYF.

This rearrangement joins TRBV7-9 to TRBJ2-2; TRBD2 aligns across 8 bases. There are 15 residues in the CDR3. After removal of 5 bases from V and 1 base from J, the junction contained 3 bases not matched to a gene. Germline lookup yields CDR1 SEHNR and CDR2 FQNEAQ (reference sequence). This chain's CDR3 is CASSISGRNTGELFF. DNA of the CDR3: TGTGCCAGCAGCATAAGCGGGAGGAACACCGGGGAGCTGTTTTTT.

With regard to this clonotype: Since a much larger clone is just one base distant, this may be a read error. This chain links TRBV7-9 with TRBJ2-7; D possibly corresponds to TRBD1 (6 bases). Germline V gene lookup returns CDR1 SEHNR and CDR2 FQNEAQ (reference sequence). Trimming stripped 1 base from V and 6 bases from J, with 13 bases between. The CDR3 is 14 residues long. The CDR3 DNA reads TGTGCCAGCAGCTTAGTAGGGGGACAAGCCGAGCAGTACTTC. As protein: CASSLVGGQAEQYF.

This clonotype came up many times. The chain combines TRBV6-2 or TRBV6-3 with TRBJ2-3; no reliable D call. The germline gives CDR1 MNHEY, CDR2 SVGEGT. V was clipped by 4 bases and J by 7 bases, with 21 bases between them. This CDR3 has 16 residues. The CDR3 DNA reads TGTGCCAGCAGTTTAGAACTCCGGATGGGGTTGAATACGCAGTATTTT. It specifies CASSLELRMGLNTQYF.

This clonotype appeared a few times. J is TRBJ2-7 and V is TRBV30, with TRBD2 as a possible D gene (5 bases). The germline V and J ends were trimmed by 0 bases and 3 bases, with 6 bases remaining between them. CDR3 length: 12 residues. CDR1 GTSNPN and CDR2 SVGIG come from the germline V gene (reference sequence). The CDR3 sequence: CAWSVRDYEQYF. In DNA, the CDR3 is TGTGCCTGGAGTGTACGGGACTACGAGCAGTACTTC.

V is TRBV6-5 and J is TRBJ2-1, with 7 bases fitting TRBD2. The CDR3 covers 16 residues. Trimming took 5 bases from V and 0 from J; bases not matched to a gene: 7. Germline CDR1 and CDR2: MNHEY and SVGAGI. The CDR3 reads CASSQYRGSSYNEQFF. CDR3 bases: TGTGCCAGCAGTCAATACCGCGGGAGCTCCTACAATGAGCAGTTCTTC.

The chain has TRBV7-9 and TRBJ2-7; a possible D gene is TRBD1 (6 bases). Trimming shortened V by 2 bases and J by 3 bases, and 14 bases separated the two germline ends. This CDR3 is built from 15 residues. Germline CDR1 and CDR2: SEHNR and FQNEAQ (reference sequence). CDR3 in amino acids: CASSLLGQPYYEQYF. Written as DNA, the CDR3 is TGTGCCAGCAGCTTACTCGGACAGCCTTACTACGAGCAGTACTTC.

The chain couples TRBV9 to TRBJ2-7, with 11 positions matching TRBD2. This CDR3 region has 13 residues. The germline V gene has CDR1 SGDLS and CDR2 YYNGEE. J was trimmed by 7 bases and V by 4 bases; bases with no gene match: 4. CDR3 nucleotide sequence: TGTGCCAGCAGCCGCGGACTAGCGGGTGAGCAGTACTTC. Protein: CASSRGLAGEQYF.

This clonotype has a handful of counts. V and J are TRBV7-2 and TRBJ2-5; 10 bases are a match to TRBD2. The CDR3 runs 15 residues. Germline V gives CDR1 SGHTA, CDR2 FQGNSA. After removal of 5 bases from V and 1 base from J, the junction contained 4 bases not matched to a gene. CDR3 in amino acids: CASSVSGRPQETQYF. As DNA, the CDR3 is TGTGCCAGCAGCGTTAGCGGGAGGCCCCAAGAGACCCAGTACTTC.

The chain employs TRBV7-9 and TRBJ2-7, with D possibly being TRBD2 (6 bases). Trimming cost V 11 bases and J 4 bases, with 12 bases left between them. The CDR3 sequence is 11 residues long. CDR1 is SEHNR, CDR2 FQNEAQ, per germline (reference sequence). The CDR3 DNA is TGTGCCTCGGGCGGGGCGTACGAGCAGTACTTC. Translation gives CASGGAYEQYF. The entire variable domain, with the rest obtained from reference TRBV7-9 and TRBJ2-7, is as follows: DTGVSQNPRHKITKRGQNVTFRCDPISEHNRLYWYRQTLGQGPEFLTYFQNEAQLEKSRLLSDRFSAERPKGSFSTLEIQRTEQGDSAMYLCASGGAYEQYFGPGTRLTVT.

The V call is TRBV7-9, the J call TRBJ2-1, with TRBD2 matching 11 bases. Germline CDR1 is SEHNR and CDR2 is FQNEAQ (reference sequence). Unmatched junction bases numbered 6, after V lost 3 bases and J lost 8 bases. The CDR3 extends over 15 amino acids. The CDR3 loop reads CASSFPTSGNDEQFF. The DNA for the CDR3 is TGTGCCAGCAGCTTTCCGACTAGCGGGAACGATGAGCAGTTCTTC. Drawing the rest from reference TRBV7-9 and TRBJ2-1, the complete variable domain is DTGVSQNPRHKITKRGQNVTFRCDPISEHNRLYWYRQTLGQGPEFLTYFQNEAQLEKSRLLSDRFSAERPKGSFSTLEIQRTEQGDSAMYLCASSFPTSGNDEQFFGPGTRLTVL.

This clonotype was seen only a few times. The genes are TRBV6-5 and TRBJ2-1, with a tentative D call TRBD2 (6 bases). This CDR3 has 13 amino acids. Germline assignment: CDR1 MNHEY and CDR2 SVGAGI. V lost 7 bases, J lost 2 bases, and 9 bases lay in between. This chain's CDR3 is CASTPSAYNEQFF. Written as DNA, the CDR3 is TGTGCCAGCACGCCTAGCGCCTACAATGAGCAGTTCTTC.

In its sample, this clonotype was seen many times. The V gene is TRBV10-3, the J gene TRBJ2-7, with D tentatively TRBD1 or TRBD2 (6 bases each). This CDR3 region has 14 residues. Germline V gives CDR1 ENHRY, CDR2 SYGVKD. V lost 3 bases and J lost 3, with 12 bases in between. The CDR3 DNA reads as TGTGCCATCAGTGAACAGGGAGGTATCTACGAGCAGTACTTC. Its translation is CAISEQGGIYEQYF.

This clonotype was seen a few times. The V gene is TRBV18, the J gene TRBJ2-6, with D perhaps TRBD1 (6 bases). Trimming cost V 0 bases and J 0 bases, with 9 bases left between them. The CDR3 length is 17 residues. Germline loops: CDR1 KGHSH, CDR2 LQKENI. The CDR3 region is CASSPPTGSSGANVLTF. CDR3 DNA sequence: TGTGCCAGCTCACCACCCACAGGGAGCTCTGGGGCCAACGTCCTGACTTTC.

The gene calls are TRBV6-2 or TRBV6-3 and TRBJ2-2; D remains ambiguous. The germline V and J ends were trimmed by 5 bases and 5 bases, with 15 bases remaining between them. The CDR3 covers 15 residues. Germline loops: CDR1 MNHEY, CDR2 SVGEGT. In DNA, the CDR3 is TGTGCCAGCAGTACCCGTGGAGAATGGACCGGGGAGCTGTTTTTT. Translation: CASSTRGEWTGELFF.